This T cell receptor beta chain was observed in a study of technical replicates of blood from a few donors. There are 15 residues in the CDR3. CDR1 and CDR2 (germline): MNHEY, SVGAGI. V was trimmed by 6 bases and J by 5 bases, leaving 17 bases between them. Generated by immunoSEQ multiplex PCR, the TCRdb table keeps only in-frame clones and is missing some. This table holds 70,000 or so clones, 88% found once. The chain links TRBV6-5 to TRBJ2-1; possibly TRBD1 for D (8 bases). The sample was PBMCs. The TCR was taken from a human donor in good health. Some clones in this sample may be carry-over from other donors' samples. The CDR3 region has the DNA TGTGCCAGCAGCCTACAGGGGGGGCTCAACAATGAGCAGTTCTTC. Translation: CASSLQGGLNNEQFF.